Sequencing of this T cell receptor beta chain was carried out in a study of T cell repertoires in cytomegalovirus infection. Study at large: Use of recently identified HLA-C-restricted and well-studied HLA-B-restricted CMV epitopes was part of the study. Matching HLA type and CMV infection were both indicated by public TCR beta signatures.

As to this clonotype: Its antigen remains unknown.

Notes on the study in general: Public TCR beta family frequency separated CMV-and-HLA carriers, including in an independent cohort. HLA-C-restricted CMV-specific TCR beta clonotypes were dominant in the ex vivo response.

V gave up 3 bases and J gave up 2 bases, with 18 bases separating them. Germline V gene data show CDR1 as GTSNPN and CDR2 as SVGIG (reference sequence). The CDR3 covers 16 residues. Using its own MiXCR run on the reads, TCRdb lists one record per CDR3 protein. The sample lists around 340,000 distinct CDR3 sequences; 25% to 35% were seen once. This rearrangement joins TRBV30 to TRBJ2-3, with TRBD2 as a possible D gene (6 bases). This receptor was taken from a human donor in good health (CMV status not recorded). Some clones in this sample may be carry-over from other donors' samples. Material: cultured PBMCs, obtained from culture after CMV antigen stimulation. CDR3 protein: CAWSPLGGMVTDTQYF. The CDR3 DNA is TGTGCCTGGAGCCCCCTGGGCGGGATGGTCACAGATACGCAGTATTTT.